This T cell receptor (beta chain) appears in the sequencing data of a study of T-cell memory formation after mild COVID-19. Unmatched junction bases numbered 8, after V lost 4 bases and J lost 5 bases. The CDR3 loop spans 16 amino acids. The germline gives CDR1 LGHNA, CDR2 YSLEER. TCRdb re-called the 5' RACE reads with MiXCR, one entry per CDR3 protein. Of some 160,000 distinct CDR3 sequences listed, roughly 28% were seen once; the top ten hold 9.5% to 15%. The chain recombines TRBV4-3 with TRBJ2-1, with 10 bases that match TRBD2. This clonotype was obtained from an adult woman who had mild COVID-19 (a few samples of this study predate the infection). Cell type and time point are not known. Sequenced input: PBMCs or a T cell subset sorted from them (not recorded which). The CDR3 DNA sequence: TGCGCCAGCAGCCGAGGAGGACTAGCGGCTCACAATGAGCAGTTCTTC. This codes for CASSRGGLAAHNEQFF.